This T cell receptor beta chain was sequenced in a study of T cells in localized non-small cell lung cancer (dated by TCRdb to 2019 to 2021). Concerning the study at large: Comparing tumors with uninvolved tumor-adjacent lungs, the study looked at the T cell repertoires of 220 or so patients with early-stage NSCLC. All 250 or so NSCLC patients in the cohort were treatment-naive and had localized lung tumors that were resected. Of the NSCLC patients, 129 were male and about 97 were female, and the mean age was about 69 years. What the research found in general, with its limitations: Since the design was exploratory, TCR variables were selected using unadjusted p-values with no false-discovery rate correction. Uninvolved tumor-adjacent lung showed the highest T cell clonality, higher than tumor, which suggests more focused antigenic responses in the adjacent lung. Of the top 100 tumor clones, a median of around 57 were detected in paired uninvolved adjacent lung; about 28 were also among that lung's top 100. Longer overall survival was associated with higher blood T cell density, whereas shorter survival was associated with higher adjacent-lung clonality. Multi-region tumor sequencing was not performed, so intratumor heterogeneity could not be excluded.

From the cysteine through the phenylalanine, the CDR3 covers 14 amino acids. Solely the CDR3 DNA is kept, with 42 bases framed from the first base. For CDR1 and CDR2, the germline V gene lists MNHGY and SAAAGT. V is cut by 5 bases and J by 4 bases, and the space between the germline ends is 14 bases. This clone was counted a few times. No antigen is known for it. No much larger clone exists at a distance of one base, and base qualities are not known. Two independent pathologists confirmed that the uninvolved adjacent lung, which was taken at least 2 cm from the tumor margin, was free of atypia. At diagnosis, peripheral blood, uninvolved tumor-adjacent lung and tumor were collected and were preserved as a mix of fresh-frozen and FFPE material. TCR beta CDR3 regions were sequenced from DNA using the immunoSEQ Assay. For the original study's pipeline: T cell density was computed as TCR beta template counts normalized to usable DNA estimated by amplifying housekeeping genes. The preseqR package was used to estimate richness by extrapolating to 400,000 templates for PBMC samples and to 120,000 templates for tissue samples. Clonality was defined by subtracting Pielou's evenness from one. Tissue-enriched TCRs were identified through differential abundance testing performed on productive amino-acid clonotypes, with a minimum total count of 5 and an alpha of 0.1. The Jaccard Index and the Morisita Overlap Index were used to measure how much the repertoires overlapped between compartments. GLIPH grouped TCR beta CDR3s together with public tetramer-defined viral CDR3s, and a viral motif had to include at least three viral sequences and also show V-gene enrichment. In TCRdb, the immuneACCESS table is reduced to in-frame sequences with V and J assigned. These tables do not hold every clone; where another copy was compared, an unresolved V gene accounts for under half, and the others remain unexplained. D and trimming were read from the DNA, whereas the V and J calls and clone size are those reported in that table. The sample records around 2,500 clones, around 20% of which are singletons. Jointly, the top ten make up 10% of the sample.

The sequence links TRBV6-8 to TRBJ1-1; TRBD1 is a possible D gene, resting on 5 matching bases. The sequencing here drew on normal lung tissue next to the tumor, taken before any cancer treatment. This clonotype was obtained from an older male donor with stage I squamous cell lung carcinoma. In nucleotide form, the sequence is TGTGCCAGCAGTAGGGAGGGGTCGAGCACTGAAGCTTTCTTT. Translated, this gives CASSREGSSTEAFF.